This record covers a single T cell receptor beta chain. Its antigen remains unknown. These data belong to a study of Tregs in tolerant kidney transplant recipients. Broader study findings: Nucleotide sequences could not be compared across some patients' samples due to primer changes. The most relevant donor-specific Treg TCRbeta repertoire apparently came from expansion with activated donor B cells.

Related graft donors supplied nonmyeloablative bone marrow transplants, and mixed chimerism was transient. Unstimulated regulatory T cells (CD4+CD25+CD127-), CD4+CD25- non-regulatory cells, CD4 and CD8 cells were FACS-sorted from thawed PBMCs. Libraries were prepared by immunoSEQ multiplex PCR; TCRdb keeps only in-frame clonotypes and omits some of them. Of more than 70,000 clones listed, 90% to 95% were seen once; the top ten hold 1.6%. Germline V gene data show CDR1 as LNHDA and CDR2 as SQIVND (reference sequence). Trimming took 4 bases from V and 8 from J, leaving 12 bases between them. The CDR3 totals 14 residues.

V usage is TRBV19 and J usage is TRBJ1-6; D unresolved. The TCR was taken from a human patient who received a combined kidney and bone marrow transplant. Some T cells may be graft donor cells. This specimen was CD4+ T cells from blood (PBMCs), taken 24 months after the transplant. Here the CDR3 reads CASSREAAHSPLHF. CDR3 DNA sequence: TGTGCCAGTAGTAGGGAGGCGGCGCATTCACCCCTCCACTTT.